The source of this TCR beta chain is a study of T cell responses to AZD1222 COVID-19 vaccine. The germline V and J ends were trimmed by 2 bases and 0 bases, with 11 bases remaining between them. CDR1 MNHNY and CDR2 SVGAGI come from the germline V gene (reference sequence). This CDR3 is 15 amino acids long. Method: immunoSEQ multiplex PCR; TCRdb's copy keeps in-frame clones and lacks some. The profile shows roughly 180,000 clones, 87% of them singletons. This rearrangement joins TRBV6-6 to TRBJ2-7; D is possibly TRBD1 (6 bases). Here the sequenced sample was peripheral blood, taken on day 0 of MenACWY control vaccination. This sequence was found in an adult in good health. The CDR3 region is CASSYGRGFSYEQYF. In nucleotides, the CDR3 is TGTGCCAGCAGTTACGGCAGGGGATTCTCCTACGAGCAGTACTTC.